Listed below are T cell receptor beta chains from one sample, sequenced in a study of shared clonotypes between healthy human individuals. Data came from immunoSEQ multiplex PCR; TCRdb stores just in-frame clones and leaves some out. The sample yields roughly 650,000 clones, roughly 97% seen once. What was sequenced was naive CD4+ T cells sorted from blood. The source of these receptors is a woman aged 25 to 39 in good health. CDR3s include the opening cysteine and the closing phenylalanine or tryptophan. D genes are given only for firm matches. Clone size is given for some rows only: seen once, a few or many times, or a class if the clone is expanded.

V gene: TRBV19; D gene: -; J gene: TRBJ2-1; clone size: -; CDR3 protein: CASSNQGGRHEQFF; CDR3 DNA: TGTGCCAGTAGTAACCAGGGAGGCCGTCATGAGCAGTTCTTC
V gene: TRBV19; D gene: -; J gene: TRBJ2-2; clone size: -; CDR3 protein: CASIGRDGSRNTGELFF; CDR3 DNA: TGTGCCAGTATTGGGCGGGACGGCTCGAGGAACACCGGGGAGCTGTTTTTT
V gene: TRBV2; D gene: -; J gene: TRBJ1-5; clone size: -; CDR3 protein: CASSALDKNQPQHF; CDR3 DNA: TGTGCCAGCAGTGCTCTGGACAAGAATCAGCCCCAGCATTTT
V gene: TRBV5-1; D gene: TRBD2; J gene: TRBJ2-3; clone size: -; CDR3 protein: CASSHAAGEVDTQYF; CDR3 DNA: TGCGCCAGCAGCCACGCAGCGGGAGAGGTAGATACGCAGTATTTT
V gene: TRBV5-4; D gene: TRBD1; J gene: TRBJ1-2; clone size: once; CDR3 protein: CASSAGTGSGYTF; CDR3 DNA: TGTGCCAGCAGCGCTGGGACAGGGAGTGGCTACACCTTC
V gene: TRBV5-6; D gene: -; J gene: TRBJ2-7; clone size: -; CDR3 protein: CASSGTYEQYF; CDR3 DNA: TGTGCCAGCAGCGGGACCTACGAGCAGTACTTC
V gene: TRBV19; D gene: -; J gene: TRBJ1-5; clone size: -; CDR3 protein: CASSSTVNQPQHF; CDR3 DNA: TGTGCCAGTAGTTCGACAGTCAATCAGCCCCAGCATTTT
V gene: TRBV10-1; D gene: -; J gene: TRBJ2-3; clone size: -; CDR3 protein: CASSEPPGTQYF; CDR3 DNA: TGCGCCAGCAGTGAGCCCCCCGGTACGCAGTATTTT
V gene: TRBV27; D gene: TRBD1; J gene: TRBJ1-1; clone size: -; CDR3 protein: CASSPDLTGWNTEAFF; CDR3 DNA: TGTGCCAGCAGTCCCGACCTGACAGGGTGGAACACTGAAGCTTTCTTT
V gene: TRBV4-2; D gene: TRBD2; J gene: TRBJ2-7; clone size: -; CDR3 protein: CASSQHSGSWYEQYF; CDR3 DNA: TGTGCCAGCAGCCAACATAGCGGGAGTTGGTACGAGCAGTACTTC
V gene: TRBV25-1; D gene: -; J gene: TRBJ1-2; clone size: -; CDR3 protein: CASSEFYTESNYGYTF; CDR3 DNA: TGTGCCAGCAGTGAATTTTATACAGAATCTAACTATGGCTACACCTTC
V gene: TRBV7-3; D gene: -; J gene: TRBJ2-2; clone size: -; CDR3 protein: CASSLTGSSGELFF; CDR3 DNA: TGTGCCAGCAGCTTGACAGGCTCCTCCGGGGAGCTGTTTTTT
V gene: TRBV7-8; D gene: -; J gene: TRBJ2-7; clone size: -; CDR3 protein: CASSFGPGGGFIGLEQYF; CDR3 DNA: TGTGCCAGCAGCTTTGGGCCGGGTGGGGGTTTCATAGGGCTCGAGCAGTACTTC
V gene: TRBV7-3; D gene: TRBD2; J gene: TRBJ2-7; clone size: -; CDR3 protein: CASSPTGLAGGYEQYF; CDR3 DNA: TGTGCCAGCAGCCCCACTGGACTAGCGGGAGGGTACGAGCAGTACTTC
V gene: TRBV6-5; D gene: TRBD1; J gene: TRBJ2-2; clone size: -; CDR3 protein: CASRIGTANTGELFF; CDR3 DNA: TGTGCCAGCAGGATCGGGACAGCGAACACCGGGGAGCTGTTTTTT
V gene: TRBV19; D gene: -; J gene: TRBJ1-2; clone size: -; CDR3 protein: CASSIDRRYGYTF; CDR3 DNA: TGTGCCAGTAGTATAGATCGAAGATATGGCTACACCTTC
V gene: TRBV28; D gene: TRBD2; J gene: TRBJ2-3; clone size: -; CDR3 protein: CASSSHVAGGPLDTQYF; CDR3 DNA: TGTGCCAGCAGTTCGCACGTAGCGGGAGGGCCTCTTGATACGCAGTATTTT
V gene: TRBV9; D gene: TRBD2; J gene: TRBJ2-3; clone size: -; CDR3 protein: CASSEGVAGGFTDTQYF; CDR3 DNA: TGTGCCAGCAGCGAGGGCGTAGCGGGAGGTTTCACAGATACGCAGTATTTT
V gene: TRBV4-1; D gene: -; J gene: TRBJ2-5; clone size: -; CDR3 protein: CASSQDMGARETQYF; CDR3 DNA: TGCGCCAGCAGCCAAGATATGGGGGCTAGGGAGACCCAGTACTTC
V gene: TRBV10-1; D gene: -; J gene: TRBJ1-1; clone size: few; CDR3 protein: CASSGQINTEAFF; CDR3 DNA: TGCGCCAGCAGTGGACAGATCAACACTGAAGCTTTCTTT
V gene: TRBV6-1; D gene: -; J gene: TRBJ1-5; clone size: once; CDR3 protein: CASSEKAGGTQPQHF; CDR3 DNA: TGTGCCAGCAGTGAAAAAGCTGGGGGTACTCAGCCCCAGCATTTT
V gene: TRBV5-8; D gene: -; J gene: TRBJ2-1; clone size: -; CDR3 protein: CASSLGNVAYNEQFF; CDR3 DNA: TGTGCCAGCAGCTTGGGTAACGTTGCTTACAATGAGCAGTTCTTC
V gene: TRBV28; D gene: TRBD1; J gene: TRBJ2-7; clone size: -; CDR3 protein: CASSSPGTGGANSPYEQYF; CDR3 DNA: TGTGCCAGCAGTTCGCCCGGGACAGGGGGCGCAAACTCTCCCTACGAGCAGTACTTC
V gene: TRBV28; D gene: -; J gene: TRBJ1-5; clone size: -; CDR3 protein: CASSGSINQPQHF; CDR3 DNA: TGTGCCAGTTCGGGGAGTATTAATCAGCCCCAGCATTTT
V gene: TRBV27; D gene: -; J gene: TRBJ2-5; clone size: -; CDR3 protein: CASSFSPAGRLETQYF; CDR3 DNA: TGTGCCAGCAGTTTTTCGCCGGCAGGGAGACTAGAGACCCAGTACTTC
V gene: TRBV19; D gene: TRBD2; J gene: TRBJ2-2; clone size: -; CDR3 protein: CASSLNGLAGTGELFF; CDR3 DNA: TGTGCCAGTAGTCTTAACGGACTAGCGGGAACCGGGGAGCTGTTTTTT
V gene: TRBV30; D gene: TRBD1; J gene: TRBJ2-7; clone size: -; CDR3 protein: CAWGRTGTDEQYF; CDR3 DNA: TGTGCCTGGGGTCGGACAGGGACTGACGAGCAGTACTTC
V gene: TRBV2; D gene: -; J gene: TRBJ1-1; clone size: -; CDR3 protein: CASSERRADTEAFF; CDR3 DNA: TGTGCCAGCAGTGAACGGAGGGCGGACACTGAAGCTTTCTTT
V gene: TRBV5-1; D gene: TRBD1; J gene: TRBJ2-5; clone size: -; CDR3 protein: CASSRDRQETQYF; CDR3 DNA: TGCGCCAGCAGCCGGGACAGACAAGAGACCCAGTACTTC